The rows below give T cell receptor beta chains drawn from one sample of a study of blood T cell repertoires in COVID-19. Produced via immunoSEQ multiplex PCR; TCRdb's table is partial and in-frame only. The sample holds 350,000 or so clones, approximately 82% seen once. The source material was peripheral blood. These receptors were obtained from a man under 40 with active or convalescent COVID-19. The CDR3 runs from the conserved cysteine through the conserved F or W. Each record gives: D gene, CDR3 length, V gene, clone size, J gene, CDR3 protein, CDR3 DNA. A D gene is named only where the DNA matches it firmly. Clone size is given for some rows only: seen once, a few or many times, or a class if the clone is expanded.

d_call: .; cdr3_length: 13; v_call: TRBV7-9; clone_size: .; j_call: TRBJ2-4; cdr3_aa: CASRREAKNIQYF; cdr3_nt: TGTGCCAGCAGGAGAGAAGCCAAAAACATTCAGTACTTC
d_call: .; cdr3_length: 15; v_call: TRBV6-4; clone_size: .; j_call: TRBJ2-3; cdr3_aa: CASKPLGAGSDTQYF; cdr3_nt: TGTGCCAGCAAACCCCTTGGGGCGGGATCAGATACGCAGTATTTT
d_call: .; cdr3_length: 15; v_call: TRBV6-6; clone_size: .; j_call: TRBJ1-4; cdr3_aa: CASRPQRVKGEKLFF; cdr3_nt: TGTGCCAGCAGACCTCAGCGGGTAAAGGGAGAAAAACTGTTTTTT
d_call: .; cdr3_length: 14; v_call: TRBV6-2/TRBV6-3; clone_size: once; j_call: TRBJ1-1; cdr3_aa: CASSLWGLDTEAFF; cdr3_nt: TGTGCCAGCAGCCTGTGGGGGCTTGACACTGAAGCTTTCTTT
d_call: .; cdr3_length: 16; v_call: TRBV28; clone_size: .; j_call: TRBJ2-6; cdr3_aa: CASSFGGASGANVLTF; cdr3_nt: TGTGCCAGCAGTTTTGGGGGCGCGTCTGGGGCCAACGTCCTGACTTTC
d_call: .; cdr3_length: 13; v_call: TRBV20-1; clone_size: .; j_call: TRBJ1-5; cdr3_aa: CSASESGEQPQHF; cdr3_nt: TGCAGTGCTAGTGAGTCGGGGGAGCAGCCCCAGCATTTT
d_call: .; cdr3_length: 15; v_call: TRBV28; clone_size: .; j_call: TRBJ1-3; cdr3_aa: CASIPGHSSGNTIYF; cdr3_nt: TGTGCCAGCATCCCGGGACACAGCTCTGGAAACACCATATATTTT
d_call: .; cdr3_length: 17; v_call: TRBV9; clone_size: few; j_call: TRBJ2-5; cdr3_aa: CASSVEGADHFQETQYF; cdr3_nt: TGTGCCAGCAGCGTAGAAGGAGCGGATCATTTCCAAGAGACCCAGTACTTC
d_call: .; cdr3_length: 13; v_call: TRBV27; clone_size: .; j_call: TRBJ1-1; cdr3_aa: CASSTTMNTEAFF; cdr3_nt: TGTGCCAGCAGCACCACTATGAACACTGAAGCTTTCTTT
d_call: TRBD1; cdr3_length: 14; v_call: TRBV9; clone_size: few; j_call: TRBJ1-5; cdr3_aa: CASSAGTDGQPQHF; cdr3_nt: TGTGCCAGCAGCGCCGGGACAGACGGTCAGCCCCAGCATTTT
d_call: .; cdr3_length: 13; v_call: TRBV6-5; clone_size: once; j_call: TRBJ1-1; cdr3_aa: CASGRGMNTEAFF; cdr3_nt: TGTGCCAGCGGCAGAGGTATGAACACTGAAGCTTTCTTT
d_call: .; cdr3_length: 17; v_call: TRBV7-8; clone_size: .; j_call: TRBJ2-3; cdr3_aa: CASSPRTPASGTDTQYF; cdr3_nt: TGTGCCAGCAGCCCCCGTACCCCCGCCAGCGGCACAGATACGCAGTATTTT
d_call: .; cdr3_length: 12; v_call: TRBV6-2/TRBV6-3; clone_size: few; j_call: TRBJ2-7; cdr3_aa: CASSERAYEQYF; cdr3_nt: TGTGCCAGCAGCGAAAGAGCCTACGAGCAGTACTTC
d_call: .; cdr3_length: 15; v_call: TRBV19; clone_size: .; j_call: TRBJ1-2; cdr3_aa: CASSILPGGNYGYTF; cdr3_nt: TGTGCCAGTAGTATACTACCCGGAGGTAACTATGGCTACACCTTC
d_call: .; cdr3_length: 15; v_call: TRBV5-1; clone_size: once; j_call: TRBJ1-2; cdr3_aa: CASSLGDSYNYGYTF; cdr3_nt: TGCGCCAGCAGCTTGGGTGATAGCTATAACTATGGCTACACCTTC
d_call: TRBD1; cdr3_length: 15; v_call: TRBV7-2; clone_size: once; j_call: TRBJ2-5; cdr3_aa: CASSFDRGFQETQYF; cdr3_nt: TGTGCCAGCAGCTTCGACAGGGGTTTCCAAGAGACCCAGTACTTC
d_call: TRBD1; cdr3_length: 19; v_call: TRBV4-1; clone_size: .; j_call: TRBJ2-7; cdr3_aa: CASSPLRGSVTGDSYEQYF; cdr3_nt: TGCGCCAGCAGCCCTCTAAGGGGGTCCGTGACAGGGGACTCCTACGAGCAGTACTTC
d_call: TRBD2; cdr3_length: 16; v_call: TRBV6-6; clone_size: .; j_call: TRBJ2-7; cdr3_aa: CASSYSWTSARYEQYF; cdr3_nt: TGTGCCAGCAGTTACTCCTGGACTAGCGCCCGCTACGAGCAGTACTTC
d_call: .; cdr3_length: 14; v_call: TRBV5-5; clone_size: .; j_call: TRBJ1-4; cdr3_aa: CASSPGGLNEKLFF; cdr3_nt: TGTGCCAGCAGCCCCGGGGGGTTAAATGAAAAACTGTTTTTT
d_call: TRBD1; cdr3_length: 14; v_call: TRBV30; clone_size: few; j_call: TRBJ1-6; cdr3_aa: CAFTSGQGASPLHF; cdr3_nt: TGTGCCTTTACGAGCGGACAGGGAGCGTCACCCCTCCACTTT
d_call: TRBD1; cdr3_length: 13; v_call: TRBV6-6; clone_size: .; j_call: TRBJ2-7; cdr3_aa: CASSFQGAYEQYF; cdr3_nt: TGTGCCAGCAGCTTTCAGGGGGCCTACGAGCAGTACTTC
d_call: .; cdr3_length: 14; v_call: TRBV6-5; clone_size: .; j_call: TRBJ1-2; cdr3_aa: CASTTGGLDEGYTF; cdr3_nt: TGTGCCAGCACTACGGGGGGGTTGGATGAGGGCTACACCTTC
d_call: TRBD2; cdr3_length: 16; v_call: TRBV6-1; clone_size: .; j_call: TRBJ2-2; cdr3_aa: CASSEVRAGGPRELFF; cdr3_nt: TGTGCCAGCAGTGAAGTGCGAGCGGGGGGGCCCAGGGAGCTGTTTTTT
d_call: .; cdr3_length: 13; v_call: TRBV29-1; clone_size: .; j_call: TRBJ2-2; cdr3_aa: CSALTGNTGELFF; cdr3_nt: TGCAGCGCATTGACGGGGAACACCGGGGAGCTGTTTTTT
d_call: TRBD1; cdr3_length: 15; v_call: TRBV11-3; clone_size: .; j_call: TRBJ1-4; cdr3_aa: CASSPPGQGYEKLFF; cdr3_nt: TGTGCCAGCAGCCCTCCGGGACAGGGGTACGAAAAACTGTTTTTT
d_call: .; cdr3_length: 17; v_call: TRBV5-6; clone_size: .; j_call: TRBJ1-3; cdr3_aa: CASSLGRRENSGNTIYF; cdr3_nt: TGTGCCAGCAGCTTGGGCAGGAGGGAGAACTCTGGAAACACCATATATTTT
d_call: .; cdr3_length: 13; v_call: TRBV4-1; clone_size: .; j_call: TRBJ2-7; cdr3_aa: CASSQGTSYEQYF; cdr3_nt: TGCGCCAGCAGCCAAGGGACATCATACGAGCAGTACTTC
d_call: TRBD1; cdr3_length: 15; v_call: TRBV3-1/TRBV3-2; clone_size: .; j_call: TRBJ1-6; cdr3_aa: CASSQARGSNSPLHF; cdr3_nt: TGTGCCAGCAGCCAAGCCAGGGGGTCGAATTCACCCCTCCACTTT
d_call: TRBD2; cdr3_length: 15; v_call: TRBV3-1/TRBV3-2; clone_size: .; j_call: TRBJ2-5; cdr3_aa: CASSLGLAGGETQYF; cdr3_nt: TGTGCCAGCAGCCTCGGACTAGCGGGGGGGGAGACCCAGTACTTC
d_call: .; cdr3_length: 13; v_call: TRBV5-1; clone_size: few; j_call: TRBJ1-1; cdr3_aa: CASSFYGNTEAFF; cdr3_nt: TGCGCCAGCAGCTTCTACGGGAACACTGAAGCTTTCTTT
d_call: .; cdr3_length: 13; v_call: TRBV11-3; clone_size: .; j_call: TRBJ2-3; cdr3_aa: CASSPRLGDTQYF; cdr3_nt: TGTGCCAGCAGCCCCAGACTAGGGGATACGCAGTATTTT
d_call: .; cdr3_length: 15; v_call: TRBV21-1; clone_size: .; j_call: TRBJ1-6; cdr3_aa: CASSKGDRPNSPLHF; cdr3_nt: TGTGCCAGCAGCAAAGGAGACAGGCCCAACTCACCCCTCCACTTT
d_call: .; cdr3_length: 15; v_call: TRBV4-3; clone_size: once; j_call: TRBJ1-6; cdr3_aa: CASSQEPGQDSPLHF; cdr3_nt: TGCGCCAGCAGCCAAGAGCCAGGGCAGGATTCACCCCTCCACTTT
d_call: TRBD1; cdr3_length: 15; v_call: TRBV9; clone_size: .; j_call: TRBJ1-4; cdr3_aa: CASSVEAGTGENLFF; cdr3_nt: TGTGCCAGCAGCGTAGAGGCCGGGACAGGTGAAAACCTGTTTTTT
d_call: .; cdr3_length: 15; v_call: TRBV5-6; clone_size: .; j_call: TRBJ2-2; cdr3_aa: CASSTDRGNTGELFF; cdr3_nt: TGTGCCAGCAGCACGGACAGAGGGAACACCGGGGAGCTGTTTTTT
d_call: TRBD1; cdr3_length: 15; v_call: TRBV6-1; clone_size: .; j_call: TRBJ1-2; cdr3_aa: CASSERQGRNYGYTF; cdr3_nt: TGTGCCAGCAGTGAACGACAGGGGCGTAACTATGGCTACACCTTC
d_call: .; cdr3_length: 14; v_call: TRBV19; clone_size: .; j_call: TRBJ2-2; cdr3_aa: CASSIGQVPGELFF; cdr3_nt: TGTGCCAGTAGTATAGGGCAGGTCCCCGGGGAGCTGTTTTTT
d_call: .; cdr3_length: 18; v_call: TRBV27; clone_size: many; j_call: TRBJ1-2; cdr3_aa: CASSLEGGRGGIRYGYTF; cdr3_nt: TGTGCCAGCAGTTTGGAGGGGGGGAGGGGTGGTATTAGGTATGGCTACACCTTC
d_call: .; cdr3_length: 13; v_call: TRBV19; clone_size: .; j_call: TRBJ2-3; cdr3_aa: CASSMERTDTQYF; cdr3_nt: TGTGCCAGTAGTATGGAGAGGACAGATACGCAGTATTTT
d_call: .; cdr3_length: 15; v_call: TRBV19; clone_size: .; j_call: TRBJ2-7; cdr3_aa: CASSISARVEYEQYF; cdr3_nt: TGTGCCAGTAGTATTTCGGCCAGGGTGGAGTACGAGCAGTACTTC
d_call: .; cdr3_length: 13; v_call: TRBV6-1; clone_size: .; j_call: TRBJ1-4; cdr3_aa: CASSDGIGEKLFF; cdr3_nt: TGTGCCAGCAGTGACGGGATTGGTGAAAAACTGTTTTTT
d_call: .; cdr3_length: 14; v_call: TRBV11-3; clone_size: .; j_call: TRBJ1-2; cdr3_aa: CASSPRVGTFGYTF; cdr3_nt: TGTGCCAGCAGCCCGAGGGTCGGAACCTTTGGCTACACCTTC
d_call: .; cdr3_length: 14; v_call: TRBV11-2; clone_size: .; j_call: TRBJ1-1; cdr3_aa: CASSLNRRNTEAFF; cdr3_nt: TGTGCCAGCAGCTTAAACAGGAGGAACACTGAAGCTTTCTTT
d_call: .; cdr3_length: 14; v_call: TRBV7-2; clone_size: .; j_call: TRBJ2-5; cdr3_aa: CASSGRGWGETQYF; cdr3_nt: TGTGCCAGCAGCGGAAGAGGGTGGGGAGAGACCCAGTACTTC
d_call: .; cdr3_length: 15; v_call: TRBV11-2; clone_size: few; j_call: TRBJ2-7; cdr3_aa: CASSAMTRFSYEQYF; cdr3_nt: TGTGCCAGCAGCGCCATGACACGGTTCTCCTACGAGCAGTACTTC
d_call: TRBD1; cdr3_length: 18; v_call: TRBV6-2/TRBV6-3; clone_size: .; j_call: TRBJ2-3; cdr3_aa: CASSYTRGQPASTDTQYF; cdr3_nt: TGTGCCAGCAGTTACACACGGGGACAGCCAGCTAGCACAGATACGCAGTATTTT
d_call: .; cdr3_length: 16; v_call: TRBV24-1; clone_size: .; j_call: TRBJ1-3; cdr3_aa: CATSDYDSISGNTIYF; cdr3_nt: TGTGCCACCAGTGATTATGACAGCATCTCTGGAAACACCATATATTTT
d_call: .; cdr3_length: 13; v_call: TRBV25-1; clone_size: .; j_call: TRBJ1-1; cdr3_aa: CAHAGTHHTEAFF; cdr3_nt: TGTGCGCACGCCGGGACTCACCACACTGAAGCTTTCTTT
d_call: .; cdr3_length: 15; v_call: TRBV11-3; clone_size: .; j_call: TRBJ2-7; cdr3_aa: CASSLRGRGSYEQYF; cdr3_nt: TGTGCCAGCAGCTTACGAGGCAGGGGATCCTACGAGCAGTACTTC
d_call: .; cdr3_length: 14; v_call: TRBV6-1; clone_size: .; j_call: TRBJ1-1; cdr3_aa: CASSEVGWTIGAFF; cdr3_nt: TGTGCCAGCAGTGAAGTGGGTTGGACAATTGGAGCTTTCTTT
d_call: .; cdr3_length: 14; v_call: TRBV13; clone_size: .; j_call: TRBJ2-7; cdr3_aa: CASSLVGGSYEQYF; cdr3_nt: TGTGCCAGCAGCTTAGTTGGCGGATCCTACGAGCAGTACTTC
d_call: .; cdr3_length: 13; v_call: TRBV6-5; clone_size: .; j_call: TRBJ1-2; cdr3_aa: CASSPRENYGYTF; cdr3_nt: TGTGCCAGCAGTCCCAGGGAAAACTATGGCTACACCTTC
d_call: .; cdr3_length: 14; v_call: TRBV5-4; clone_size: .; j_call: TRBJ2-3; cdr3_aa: CASSFGQSPDTQYF; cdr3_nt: TGTGCCAGCAGCTTTGGACAGTCCCCAGATACGCAGTATTTT
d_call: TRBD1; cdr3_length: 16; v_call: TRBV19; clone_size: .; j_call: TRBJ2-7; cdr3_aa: CASSTQGDATIYEQYF; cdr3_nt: TGTGCCAGTAGTACACAGGGGGACGCTACCATCTACGAGCAGTACTTC
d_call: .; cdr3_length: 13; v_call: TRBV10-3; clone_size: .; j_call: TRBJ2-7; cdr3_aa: CAISPGGTYEQYF; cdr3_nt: TGTGCCATCAGTCCCGGGGGTACCTACGAGCAGTACTTC
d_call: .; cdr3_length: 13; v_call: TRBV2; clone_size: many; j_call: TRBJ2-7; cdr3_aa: CASSDYSSYEQYF; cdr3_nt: TGTGCCAGCAGTGACTACAGCTCCTACGAGCAGTACTTC
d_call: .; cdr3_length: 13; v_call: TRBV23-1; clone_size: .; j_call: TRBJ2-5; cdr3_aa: CASSHLREETQYF; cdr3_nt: TGCGCCAGCAGTCACCTACGAGAAGAGACCCAGTACTTC